What follows are 23 T cell receptor beta chains derived from one specimen sequenced in a study of blood T cell repertoires in COVID-19 (dated by TCRdb to the early 2020s). The library came from the immunoSEQ multiplex PCR assay. The source is immuneACCESS, and TCRdb retained only in-frame sequences with V and J called. Part of the clones is not carried over; for the studies checked, unresolved V genes explain less than half of this, and the remainder is unexplained. The sample records about 90,000 clones, less than 85% of which are singletons. Around 7% of the sample belongs to the ten largest clones. Sequencing was done on a sample of peripheral blood. Every receptor here comes from a man in his sixties or seventies with acute or convalescent COVID-19.

The chain joins TRBV15 to TRBJ2-1; 12 bases are a match to TRBD2. J was trimmed by 4 bases and V by 3 bases; bases with no gene match: 4. Germline values: CDR1 LNHNV, CDR2 YYDKDF (reference sequence). The CDR3 length is 16 residues. CDR3 residues: CATSSRLAGAYNEQFF. The CDR3 DNA follows: TGTGCCACCAGCAGCCGACTAGCGGGAGCTTACAATGAGCAGTTCTTC.

This chain joins TRBV6-5 and TRBJ1-5; D gene uncertain. Trimming left V 2 bases short and J 7 bases short, with 9 bases between. CDR1 MNHEY and CDR2 SVGAGI come from the germline V gene. The CDR3 contains 13 residues. CDR3 sequence: CASSYRRRQPQHF. As DNA, the CDR3 is TGTGCCAGCAGTTACCGGCGGCGGCAGCCCCAGCATTTT.

The chain links TRBV3-1 (or the pseudogene TRBV3-2) to TRBJ2-5; D ambiguous. Trimming took 1 base from V and 0 from J, leaving 6 bases between them. The CDR3 totals 14 residues. Germline CDR1 reads LGHDT; CDR2 reads YNNKEL (reference sequence). CDR3 sequence: CASSQVGYQETQYF. The CDR3 DNA reads TGTGCCAGCAGCCAAGTCGGGTACCAAGAGACCCAGTACTTC.

V usage is TRBV7-8 and J usage is TRBJ1-1, with 8 positions matching TRBD1. Germline CDR1 is SGHVS and CDR2 is FQNEAQ. V dropped 3 bases and J dropped 1; count of bases not matched to a gene: 1. The CDR3 has 14 amino acids. CDR3 in amino acids: CASSLGQANTEAFF. The CDR3 DNA sequence: TGTGCCAGCAGCTTGGGACAGGCGAACACTGAAGCTTTCTTT.

V is TRBV20-1 and J is TRBJ2-3, with D perhaps matching TRBD2 (6 bases). The CDR3 totals 15 residues. Trimming shortened V by 3 bases and J by 2 bases, and 15 bases separated the two germline ends. The V gene's germline CDR1 is DFQATT and CDR2 SNEGSKA (reference sequence). The CDR3: CSASKFGGNTDTQYF. DNA for the CDR3: TGCAGTGCTAGTAAATTCGGGGGAAACACAGATACGCAGTATTTT.

This clone has more than one count but fewer than ten. The chain uses TRBV18 and TRBJ2-5; 7 bases agree with TRBD2. The germline CDR1 and CDR2 sequences are KGHSH and LQKENI. The J segment lost 1 base and the V segment lost 6 bases, leaving 5 bases of the junction unmatched. The CDR3 extends over 14 amino acids. In nucleotides, the CDR3 is TGTGCCAGCTCCGGGACTACCGCCCAAGAGACCCAGTACTTC. This gives the protein CASSGTTAQETQYF.

This chain joins TRBV6-4 and TRBJ1-1; D is perhaps TRBD1 (6 bases). Trimming shortened V by 3 bases and J by 4 bases, and 9 bases separated the two germline ends. Germline values: CDR1 MRHNA, CDR2 SNTAGT. The CDR3 extends over 13 amino acids. CDR3 in amino acids: CASSEKGGTEAFF. CDR3 coding DNA: TGTGCCAGCAGTGAAAAAGGGGGCACTGAAGCTTTCTTT.

This clone was seen a few times. CDR3 sequence (DNA): TGTGCCATCAGTGAGTCGAATCGGGAAGGTGAAGCTTTCTTT. Encoded protein: CAISESNREGEAFF. V and J are TRBV10-3 and TRBJ1-1; D is uncertain. V lost 0 bases, J lost 7 bases, and 12 bases lay in between. In germline, CDR1 is ENHRY, CDR2 SYGVKD. This CDR3 is built from 14 residues.

On this clone itself: The junction shows a germline mismatch at one end, possibly a read error. The rearrangement uses TRBV5-1 and TRBJ2-1; the D is unclear. The CDR3 runs to 18 residues. Germline loops: CDR1 SGHRS, CDR2 YFSETQ. The CDR3 nucleotides read TGCGCCAGCGGCTTGGAGCCCCTTACGGGTTACTCCTACAATGAGCAGTTCTTC. As protein: CASGLEPLTGYSYNEQFF.

The chain couples TRBV5-1 to TRBJ2-7; 9 bases align to TRBD1. The CDR3 has 14 amino acids. Germline V lookup: CDR1 SGHRS, CDR2 YFSETQ. The ends lost 4 bases at V and 6 bases at J; junction bases unmatched: 8. This chain's CDR3 is CASSQGTGYSEQYF. CDR3 DNA: TGCGCCAGCAGCCAAGGGACAGGGTACTCCGAGCAGTACTTC.

Turning to this clone: Sequence at one end of the junction differs from germline and may be a read error. V is TRBV7-3 and J is TRBJ1-2; 8 positions agree with TRBD1. Per the germline V gene, CDR1 is SGHTA and CDR2 is FQGTGA. This CDR3 is built from 17 residues. For the CDR3, the DNA is TGTGCCAGCAGCTTAACGCGTGAGACAGGGGTTAACGATGGCTACACCTTC. The encoded protein is CASSLTRETGVNDGYTF. Combining the CDR3 with reference TRBV7-3 and TRBJ1-2 gives the whole variable domain GAGVSQTPSNKVTEKGKYVELRCDPISGHTALYWYRQSLGQGPEFLIYFQGTGAADDSGLPNDRFFAVRPEGSVSTLKIQRTERGDSAVYLCASSLTRETGVNDGYTFGSGTRLTVV.

V is TRBV2 and J is TRBJ1-2; D is undetermined. V was trimmed by 7 bases and J by 8 bases, leaving 23 bases between them. This CDR3 region has 15 residues. CDR1 SNHLY and CDR2 FYNNEI come from the germline V gene. The CDR3 sequence: CASIPPPPSVGGYTF. The CDR3 DNA is TGTGCCAGCATCCCTCCCCCACCCAGCGTTGGAGGCTACACCTTC.

The V call is TRBV30, the J call TRBJ2-5, with D perhaps TRBD1 (5 bases). Germline V CDR1 and CDR2: GTSNPN, SVGIG (reference sequence). The CDR3 runs to 13 residues. Trimming took 0 bases from V and 4 from J, leaving 9 bases between them. The CDR3 DNA follows: TGTGCCTGGAGTGTACGCAGGGCAGAGACCCAGTACTTC. This encodes CAWSVRRAETQYF.

J is TRBJ2-3 and V is TRBV20-1, with unresolved D. There are 10 residues in the CDR3. Per the germline V gene, CDR1 is DFQATT and CDR2 is SNEGSKA (reference sequence). The V end was cut by 7 bases, the J end by 5 bases, with 7 bases between. The CDR3 spells CSVAGDTQYF. In DNA form, the CDR3 reads TGCAGTGTAGCTGGAGATACGCAGTATTTT.

This rearrangement joins TRBV5-4 to TRBJ1-2; D possibly corresponds to TRBD1 (5 bases). V lost 3 bases and J lost 4, with 16 bases in between. Germline V gene data show CDR1 as SGHNT and CDR2 as YYREEE (reference sequence). This CDR3 has 15 residues. CDR3 bases: TGTGCCAGCAGCTCTAGGGGAAGTTCTGGCTATGGCTACACCTTC. Translated: CASSSRGSSGYGYTF.

This rearrangement joins TRBV7-9 to TRBJ2-1; D is possibly TRBD2 (6 bases). CDR1 and CDR2 (germline): SEHNR, FQNEAQ (reference sequence). V lost 2 bases to trimming and J lost 1 base, with 12 bases between them. The CDR3 runs 16 residues. The CDR3 coding sequence is TGTGCCAGCAGCTTATCGGGGGTCAGGTCCTACAATGAGCAGTTCTTC. Protein product: CASSLSGVRSYNEQFF.

V usage is TRBV6-1 and J usage is TRBJ2-3, with D possibly being TRBD2 (6 bases). CDR3 length equals 16 residues. Trimming removed 4 bases at V and 0 bases at J, with 14 bases between. In germline, CDR1 is MNHNS, CDR2 SASEGT. Here the CDR3 reads CASSAVGGFSTDTQYF. As DNA, the CDR3 is TGTGCCAGCAGTGCAGTGGGAGGCTTTAGCACAGATACGCAGTATTTT.

The chain joins TRBV19 to TRBJ1-1, with TRBD1 matching over 11 bases. V shed 1 base and J 4 bases; nucleotides not matched to a gene: 2. The CDR3 is 15 residues long. Germline CDR1 is LNHDA and CDR2 is SQIVND (reference sequence). The CDR3 DNA follows: TGTGCCAGTAGTATAGCTGGGACAGGGGGCACTGAAGCTTTCTTT. Protein product: CASSIAGTGGTEAFF.

V usage is TRBV5-1 and J usage is TRBJ1-1; D gene uncertain. The V gene lost 4 bases and the J gene lost 0 bases, with 16 bases spanning the gap. Germline assignment: CDR1 SGHRS and CDR2 YFSETQ. The CDR3 is 16 residues long. CDR3 in amino acids: CASSPLVGMMNTEAFF. CDR3 in DNA: TGCGCCAGCAGCCCCCTTGTGGGCATGATGAACACTGAAGCTTTCTTT.

The rearrangement links TRBV28 to TRBJ1-4; maybe TRBD1 (6 bases). Germline assignment: CDR1 MDHEN and CDR2 SYDVKM. This CDR3 has 19 residues. Trimming pared 6 bases from V and 6 bases from J, leaving 29 bases between. The CDR3 bases are TGTGCCAGCAGCTCCTATCGGGGGGCAGGCAGTGAGGGATATGAAAAACTGTTTTTT. It specifies CASSSYRGAGSEGYEKLFF.

The chain carries TRBV5-1 and TRBJ1-6, with no clear D. This CDR3 has 14 amino acids. Germline CDR1 is SGHRS and CDR2 is YFSETQ. Trimming took off 5 bases at V and 6 bases at J, with 12 bases between the two ends. DNA for the CDR3: TGCGCCAGCAGTATCGGGTCGTTTAATTCACCCCTCCACTTT. This gives the protein CASSIGSFNSPLHF.

This chain joins TRBV6-6 and TRBJ1-2; 7 bases fit TRBD1. V was pared by 2 bases and J by 6 bases, with 12 bases of the junction left unmatched. The CDR3 is 16 residues long. The germline V gene has CDR1 MNHNY and CDR2 SVGAGI (reference sequence). CDR3 nucleotide sequence: TGTGCCAGCAGTTACCCAAGCCGACAGGGAAGCGATGGCTACACCTTC. Encoded protein: CASSYPSRQGSDGYTF.

The rearrangement uses TRBV5-4 and TRBJ1-6; D is ambiguous. There are 14 residues in the CDR3. Per germline, CDR1 SGHNT and CDR2 YYREEE (reference sequence). V gave up 0 bases and J gave up 6 bases, with 7 bases separating them. For the CDR3, the DNA is TGTGCCAGCAGCTTGGTGAGAAGTAATTCACCCCTCCACTTT. Protein sequence: CASSLVRSNSPLHF.